This paragraph covers one TCR beta chain sequence. The antigen it binds to is not known. One base away there is no much larger clone; base qualities are not given. Donors were 40 or so systemically healthy Caucasian individuals from Russia aged roughly 6 to 90 years. Each donor gave 9 to 10 milliliters of peripheral blood, collected into EDTA-treated Vacutainer tubes. Ficoll-Paque density-gradient centrifugation was used to isolate PBMCs, with at least 7 million per sample. Total RNA, at least 5.5 micrograms per sample, was extracted from PBMCs with Trizol reagent. For every donor, flow cytometry on a PBMC aliquot measured the percentage of naive CD45RAhigh/CD27high T cells. These data belong to a study of blood T cells in healthy people across ages (dated by TCRdb to about 2015). Turning to the overall study: Template switching captured roughly one uniquely barcoded TCR beta cDNA molecule per two T cells in model experiments. Using deep sequencing normalized with unique cDNA molecular identifiers, the study measured how TCR beta repertoire diversity changes with age. Four age groups were formed from the donors: young (average 16 years), middle-aged (more than 35), aged (around 68) and long-lived (about 75). Using the same blood draw, the study looked at two additional independent replicas of 1 million unique cDNA reads for two donors, one aged 18 to 30 and the other aged 80 or older.

What the study reported, not specific to this receptor: Estimates of total diversity based on one million sequenced T cells were regarded as lower bounds and as underestimates. Conclusive comparison of naive and antigen-experienced compartments was prevented by the profiling of bulk unsorted PBMCs. There was a strong correlation between observed TCR beta diversity and the percentage of naive T cells measured by flow cytometry. Compared with the aged group, the long-lived group had more naive CD4+ T cells, fewer expanded clones and increased TCR diversity, suggesting age selection. Because the CMV infection status of the donors was unknown, age-related changes in expanded clonotypes may potentially have been confounded. As age increased, observed TCR beta diversity per million T cells dropped in a roughly linear way, and a significant reduction was already evident by age 40.

Library generation was performed with 5' RACE. Sequencing used an Illumina HiSeq 2500. A second 7 to 11 cycle PCR used a sample-barcoded 5' primer and a J-beta primer mix. A unique molecular identifier was introduced onto each TCR beta cDNA molecule by a template-switch 5' adaptor carrying 12 random nucleotides. At least 3 million CDR3-containing paired-end reads were obtained from each sample. All of the RNA was converted into first-strand cDNA using the Mint cDNA synthesis kit, with a TRBC-specific oligonucleotide serving as the primer. After uracil-DNA glycosylase treatment, a first 18-cycle PCR used universal primers M1SS and BC2_uni_R on all cDNA. The paper's data handling went like this. For normalization, 1 million high-quality reads, each with a distinct molecular identifier, were randomly selected from each sample. Instead of being binned into consensus sequences, reads that shared molecular identifiers were thrown out. MiTCR, with a Q25 quality threshold and the strictest error-elimination algorithm, was used for CDR3 identification, clonotype clustering and error correction. A nonparametric unseen species model with Euler transformation was used to estimate a lower bound on total TCR beta diversity. TCRdb reprocessed the public reads (quality trimming at Q25 with fastp, clone calling with MiXCR) and kept in-frame beta chains. Rows merge per CDR3 protein into single entries with the most common DNA and genes. The V and J calls were determined by TCRdb, not by the authors. Counted in this sample were 450,000 to 650,000 distinct CDR3 sequences; under 30% of them appeared once. The ten largest clones represent less than 9% of the sample.

There are 15 amino acids in the CDR3, from cysteine to phenylalanine inclusive. Only the CDR3 region is kept as DNA, spanning 45 bases read in frame from base 1. Taken from the germline V gene, the CDR1 and CDR2 loops are MDHEN and SYDVKM. Germline trimming amounts to 5 bases on V and 0 bases on J, with 3 as the count of junction bases outside the gene matches. Separately, the same data were catalogued under a study of T cells of mothers and their children. Drawing on the second study: Nine systemically healthy Caucasian individuals served as donors, namely three mothers together with their six children. cDNA synthesis used all of the extracted RNA, with 1.5 ug of RNA in each 15 ul reaction. Sample barcodes and 2-4 random nucleotides were added via the M1S primer in the second PCR. Over 8 million TCR beta CDR3 reads were obtained for each mother, and approximately 3.2 million reads were obtained for each child. TCR recombination output is similarly shaped by thymic selection in related and unrelated pairs, with a minor effect exerted by inherited differences. Related mother-child pairs always showed normalized repertoire overlap that was slightly higher than in unrelated mother-child pairs, though the difference was never significant. No persistent microchimeric T cell clones were detected, at a sensitivity of about 100 clones per million clonotypes. Deep NGS was used in the study to compare the TCR beta repertoires of mothers and children and to look for features that separate related mother-child pairs from unrelated individuals. On average, the children were roughly 10 +/- 4 years old, while the mothers were roughly 40 +/- 4 years old. After adapters were ligated using NEBNext reagents, the libraries underwent 100+100 nt paired-end sequencing on an Illumina HiSeq 2000. To avoid cross-contamination, the mother libraries and the child libraries were prepared a month apart and sequenced in separate runs. Between roughly 450,000 and 2,000,000 distinct TCR beta clonotypes were identified per donor. Naive TCR beta clonotypes were estimated from low-frequency clonotypes matched to each donor's FACS-determined naive share, without sorting.

Recombination joined TRBV28 with TRBJ2-4; 8 of the junction bases match TRBD2. The receptor's source is a boy younger than 18 in good health. What was sequenced was blood. In nucleotide form, the sequence is TGTGCCAGCAGTAGCGGGAGCCCAGCCAAAAACATTCAGTACTTC. The encoded protein is CASSSGSPAKNIQYF. With all but the CDR3 taken from the reference TRBV28 and TRBJ2-4 genes, the full variable domain is: DVKVTQSSRYLVKRTGEKVFLECVQDMDHENMFWYRQDPGLGLRLIYFSYDVKMKEKGDIPEGYSVSREKKERFSLILESASTNQTSMYLCASSSGSPAKNIQYFGAGTRLSVL.